One TCR beta chain is described in this entry. No antigen is known for it. This sample is drawn from a study of OX40 agonist ivuxolimab in advanced cancers. On the study more broadly: Patients were about 83% male with ages roughly 20 to 90, mean about 65. General study results and limits: Undetermined was the antigen specificity of the expanded peripheral T cells.

Using immunoSEQ multiplex PCR, the repertoire was profiled, and TCRdb retains in-frame clones only, with some absent. The table has 70,000 to 95,000 clones, more than 85% seen once. Individuals having autoimmune disease history or systemic immunosuppression were not enrolled. The sample consisted of CD4+ or CD8+ T cells sorted from blood, taken in a trial of the OX40 agonist ivuxolimab. The source of this sequence is an adult with an advanced solid tumor such as melanoma, head and neck, liver or kidney cancer.

CDR3 protein: CASSLGARLRTGELFF. The CDR3 DNA reads TGTGCCAGCAGCTTAGGTGCCCGCTTGAGGACCGGGGAGCTGTTTTTT. V gene TRBV7-9 combines with J gene TRBJ2-2; D not resolved. Deletions cut 1 base from V and 5 bases from J, with 14 bases between. This CDR3 is built from 16 residues. CDR1 and CDR2 from the germline V gene are SEHNR and FQNEAQ (reference sequence).